This is a list of T cell receptor beta chains from one sample in a study of T cell responses to AZD1222 COVID-19 vaccine. Measured with immunoSEQ multiplex PCR; TCRdb has only the in-frame clones, and not every one. The top ten clones hold less than 0.6% of a sample with 200,000 to 300,000 clones, 93% of them seen once. The input for sequencing was peripheral blood, taken on day 0 of AZD1222 vaccination. These receptors originate from an adult in good health. The CDR3 runs from the conserved cysteine through the conserved F or W. The D gene is left open where the match is weak. A row's size may be missing; if present it is once, few, many or a size class.

CASTPDGGTRQETQYF	TGTGCCAGCACTCCGGATGGGGGCACACGTCAAGAGACCCAGTACTTC	.	.	TRBV2	TRBJ2-5
CASSVAEQGGEQFF	TGTGCCAGCAGCGTAGCTGAGCAGGGGGGTGAGCAGTTCTTC	.	.	TRBV9	TRBJ2-1
CAISGASGTYEQYF	TGTGCCATCAGTGGAGCCAGCGGAACCTACGAGCAGTACTTC	.	.	TRBV10-3	TRBJ2-7
CASSGGKGRDEQFF	TGCGCCAGCAGTGGGGGGAAGGGGCGCGATGAGCAGTTCTTC	few	.	TRBV10-1	TRBJ2-1
CASSPRTRTSGLSTDTQYF	TGTGCCAGCAGCCCTCGGACTCGGACTAGCGGGTTGAGCACAGATACGCAGTATTTT	once	TRBD2	TRBV7-2	TRBJ2-3
CASSVGSGPGNTIYF	TGTGCCAGCAGCGTAGGGTCAGGGCCTGGAAACACCATATATTTT	.	.	TRBV9	TRBJ1-3
CASSTGYSGEQYF	TGTGCCAGCAGCACGGGCTATTCGGGAGAGCAGTACTTC	once	.	TRBV11-3	TRBJ2-7
CASSLRWNTEAFF	TGTGCCAGCAGTCTTAGATGGAACACTGAAGCTTTCTTT	.	.	TRBV25-1	TRBJ1-1
CASSSWDYNSPLHF	TGTGCCAGCAGCTCCTGGGACTATAATTCACCCCTCCACTTT	.	.	TRBV7-2	TRBJ1-6
CASSPRRVEAFF	TGTGCCAGCAGTCCCCGACGAGTGGAAGCTTTCTTT	.	.	TRBV28	TRBJ1-1
CATSRDLAGLKQYF	TGTGCCACCAGCAGAGATCTCGCAGGATTGAAGCAGTACTTC	.	.	TRBV15	TRBJ2-7
CASSNSGRASSYEQYF	TGTGCCAGTAGTAACTCGGGACGGGCCAGCTCCTACGAGCAGTACTTC	.	.	TRBV19	TRBJ2-7
CASRKGAGQETQYF	TGTGCCAGCCGCAAGGGGGCGGGCCAAGAGACCCAGTACTTC	.	TRBD1	TRBV6-5	TRBJ2-5